This TCR beta chain was captured by sequencing in a study of brain T cells in children with intractable seizures. Stated time point: blood from clinic visit 5 months post-surgery; TSC patient then seizure free. The sequenced cases were selected for having the highest brain T cell transcript signatures. Data came from immunoSEQ multiplex PCR; TCRdb stores just in-frame clones and leaves some out. The sample lists about 340,000 clones, nearly 95% occurring once. Germline loops: CDR1 SGHAT, CDR2 FQNNGV. The CDR3 contains 15 residues. The V gene end was trimmed by 4 bases and the J gene end by 3 bases; junction bases not matched to a gene: 7.

The chain carries TRBV11-2 and TRBJ2-5, with 8 positions matching TRBD2. The sequence was collected from a boy in the first two years of life with tuberous sclerosis and intractable seizures. Material: peripheral blood, obtained 4 to 5 months after surgery. CDR3 sequence reads: CASSSEYSGKETQYF. CDR3 coding DNA: TGTGCCAGCAGCTCAGAATATAGCGGGAAAGAGACCCAGTACTTC.